This T cell receptor beta chain came from a study of cytomegalovirus exposure and HLA in healthy donors. Study information: HLA-typed donors were the source of roughly 80 million unique TCRs held in an early data release.

This CDR3 is built from 18 residues. CDR1 and CDR2 from the germline V gene are LNHNV and YYDKDF (reference sequence). V was cut by 0 bases and J by 0 bases, with 14 bases left in between. Amplification used 60 Vbeta primers and 13 Jbeta primers. Profiled with immunoSEQ multiplex PCR; TCRdb holds only in-frame clones, not every one. Among about 150,000 clones listed, 61% were seen once. A remark on this clone: Its antigen is not identified.

Points from the study as a whole: It was taken for granted in presence/absence analyses that sequencing depth across donors was roughly uniform. According to the study, around 180 TCR beta chains were cytomegalovirus-associated. DRB1 showed the most TCR associations and HLA-C the fewest in a later analysis, as rates varied by HLA locus.

The sequence was obtained from a male donor in good health and CMV-seronegative. The material sequenced was PBMCs. The chain joins TRBV15 to TRBJ1-4; D ambiguous. The DNA of the CDR3 is TGTGCCACCAGCAGAGATGGGCCAGGATTTACAACTAATGAAAAACTGTTTTTT. It codes for CATSRDGPGFTTNEKLFF.